This T cell receptor (beta chain) came from a study of regulatory T cells in long-lasting Graves disease. Study observations and caveats: Persistent disease preferred TRBV28, TRBJ1-2 and TRBJ2-5.

This clonotype was found a few times. The target antigen is unknown. TCR beta libraries were built with iRepertoire HTBI primers and Arm-PCR of CDR3 regions. TCRdb called the multiplex PCR reads again in MiXCR, with one record for every CDR3 protein. The data show 350,000 to 450,000 distinct CDR3 sequences, less than 25% seen once. Trimming cost V 6 bases and J 3 bases; bases outside gene matches: 13. Per the germline V gene, CDR1 is SNHLY and CDR2 is FYNNEI. The CDR3 runs 16 residues. The time point is: persistent/refractory GD, antithyroid drugs over 5 years with positive TRAb. Making the TCR library involved RNA that had been extracted from PBMCs. The peripheral blood volume drawn was approximately 9 milliliters, and it was collected into EDTA tubes.

The genes are TRBV2 and TRBJ1-2, with 7 bases identical to TRBD1. Source: peripheral blood mononuclear cells (PBMCs), taken when the disease was refractory, from a patient treated with antithyroid drugs. This clonotype was sampled from a female donor with Graves disease. The CDR3 protein is CASSLVNRGEHYGYTF. CDR3 DNA sequence: TGTGCCAGCAGCTTAGTTAACAGGGGCGAACACTATGGCTACACCTTC.